The 6 T cell receptor beta chains given below trace back to one sample, sequenced in a study of early T cells in non-severe SARS-CoV-2 infection. TCRdb passed the 5' RACE reads through MiXCR, listing each CDR3 protein once. The sample has roughly 65,000 distinct CDR3 sequences, 12% seen once. Sequencing input: whole blood. Receptor source: an adult who was a healthcare worker with PCR-confirmed SARS-CoV-2 infection or an uninfected control (not recorded which).

This clonotype was seen repeatedly, ten times or more. V gene TRBV9 combines with J gene TRBJ1-6; D may be TRBD1 (6 bases). Germline loops: CDR1 SGDLS, CDR2 YYNGEE. The CDR3 spans 15 residues. The germline V and J ends were trimmed by 4 bases and 4 bases, with 12 bases remaining between them. As DNA, the CDR3 is TGTGCCAGCAGCCCCACCGGACAGTATAATTCACCCCTCCACTTT. Translating gives CASSPTGQYNSPLHF.

The V gene is TRBV5-8, the J gene TRBJ2-7; D is perhaps TRBD1 or TRBD2 (5 bases each). This CDR3 has 15 residues. Trimming took 5 bases from V and 3 from J, leaving 18 bases between them. Germline CDR1 SGHTS, CDR2 YDEGEE. The DNA of the CDR3 is TGTGCCAGCAGTCGACGGGACCTACGGCGCTACGAGCAGTACTTC. This encodes CASSRRDLRRYEQYF.

This clonotype was recorded a few times. This chain uses TRBV7-2 with TRBJ1-3; maybe TRBD1 (5 bases). Per germline, CDR1 SGHTA and CDR2 FQGNSA. This CDR3 region has 12 residues. Deletions cut 0 bases from V and 11 bases from J, with 8 bases between. The CDR3 loop is CASSLAEGSIYF. The CDR3 region has the DNA TGTGCCAGCAGCTTAGCGGAGGGGTCCATATATTTT.

Only a few counts were recorded for this clonotype. The rearrangement uses TRBV5-1 and TRBJ2-6, with D uncertain. In germline, CDR1 is SGHRS, CDR2 YFSETQ. CDR3 length: 15 amino acids. Trimming stripped 3 bases from V and 0 bases from J, with 7 bases between. The CDR3 spells CASSSDRSGANVLTF. CDR3 DNA: TGCGCCAGCAGCTCGGACCGCTCTGGGGCCAACGTCCTGACTTTC.

At least ten counts were recorded for this clonotype. J is TRBJ2-1 and V is TRBV5-6, with 8 bases that match TRBD1. V lost 4 bases, J lost 9 bases, and 15 bases stayed unmatched. The CDR3 contains 16 residues. Germline CDR1 is SGHDT and CDR2 is YYEEEE. CDR3 in amino acids: CASSPRDRIVASEQFF. The CDR3 DNA sequence: TGTGCCAGCAGCCCGCGGGACAGGATTGTTGCAAGTGAGCAGTTCTTC.

There are many counts of this clonotype. J is TRBJ2-7 and V is TRBV4-3; 9 positions agree with TRBD1. CDR1 and CDR2 from the germline V gene are LGHNA and YSLEER. The length of the CDR3 is 15 residues. V was pared by 4 bases and J by 4 bases, with 8 bases of the junction left unmatched. Here the CDR3 DNA reads TGCGCCAGCAGCCCTTCGTGGACAGGGGCGTACGAGCAGTACTTC. Its translation is CASSPSWTGAYEQYF.